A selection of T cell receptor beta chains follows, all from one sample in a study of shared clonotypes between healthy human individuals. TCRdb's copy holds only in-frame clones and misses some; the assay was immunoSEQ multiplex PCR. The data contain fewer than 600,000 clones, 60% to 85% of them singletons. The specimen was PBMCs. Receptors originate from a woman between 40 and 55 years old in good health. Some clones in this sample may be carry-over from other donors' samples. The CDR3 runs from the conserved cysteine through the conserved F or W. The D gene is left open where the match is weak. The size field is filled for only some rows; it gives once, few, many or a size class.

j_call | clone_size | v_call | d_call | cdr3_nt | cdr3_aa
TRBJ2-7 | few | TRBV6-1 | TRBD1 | TGTGCCAGCAGTGAAGCGGGGACAGGGGCTTACGAGCAGTACTTC | CASSEAGTGAYEQYF
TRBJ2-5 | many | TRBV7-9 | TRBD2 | TGTGCCAGCAGCTTAGGGTCAGCGGGAGGGACCCAGTACTTC | CASSLGSAGGTQYF
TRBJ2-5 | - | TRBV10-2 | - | TGCGCCACTGAAGAAGAGGCGAGCCAAGAGACCCAGTACTTC | CATEEEASQETQYF
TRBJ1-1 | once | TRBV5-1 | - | TGCGCCAGCAGCGGGACTAGGCACCAGAACACTGAAGCTTTCTTT | CASSGTRHQNTEAFF
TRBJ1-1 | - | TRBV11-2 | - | TGTGCCAGCAGCATGGCAGGGACTGAAGCTTTCTTT | CASSMAGTEAFF
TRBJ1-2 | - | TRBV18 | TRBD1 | TGTGCCAGCTCACCCCCCGGGACAGGGATTTTGCTTGGCTACACCTTC | CASSPPGTGILLGYTF
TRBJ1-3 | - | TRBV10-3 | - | TGTGCCATCAGTGCCGACGCCGAGGGAAACACCATATATTTT | CAISADAEGNTIYF
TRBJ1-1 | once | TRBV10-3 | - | TGTGCCAGCACAGGGTTGAACACTGAAGCTTTCTTT | CASTGLNTEAFF
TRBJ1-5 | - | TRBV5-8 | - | TGTGCCAGCAGCTTGTTTAATCAGCCCCAGCATTTT | CASSLFNQPQHF
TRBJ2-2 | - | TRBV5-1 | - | TGCGCCAGCAGCGCCCTGAACACCGGGGAGCTGTTTTTT | CASSALNTGELFF
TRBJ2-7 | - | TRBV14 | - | TGTGCCAGCAGCACCCAGGGGGAGCAGTACTTC | CASSTQGEQYF
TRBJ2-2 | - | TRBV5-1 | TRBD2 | TGCGCCAGCAGCCCCCGAGGTAGCGGGAGTACCGGGGAGCTGTTTTTT | CASSPRGSGSTGELFF
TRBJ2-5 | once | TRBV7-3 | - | TGTGCCAGCAGCTTAGGCAGTTCGGAGACCCAGTACTTC | CASSLGSSETQYF
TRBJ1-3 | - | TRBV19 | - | TGTGCCAGTAGTACCAGCGGACTGCACTCTGGAAACACCATATATTTT | CASSTSGLHSGNTIYF
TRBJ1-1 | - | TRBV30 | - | TGTGCCTGGAGTACCCGGACAGTTTGGAACACTGAAGCTTTCTTT | CAWSTRTVWNTEAFF
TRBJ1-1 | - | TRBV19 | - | TGTGCCAGTAGTAGAGAGAGGGGAATGAACACTGAAGCTTTCTTT | CASSRERGMNTEAFF
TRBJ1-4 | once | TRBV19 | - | TGTGCCAGTAGTATCGGGGGCAGGGCTGCAACTAATGAAAAACTGTTTTTT | CASSIGGRAATNEKLFF
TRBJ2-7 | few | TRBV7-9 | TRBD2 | TGTGCCAGCAGCATGGGACTAGCAGCTCAGAGCTCCTACGAGCAGTACTTC | CASSMGLAAQSSYEQYF
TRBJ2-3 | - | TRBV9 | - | TGTGCCAGCAGCGCGACCGGGACTCCTACAGATACGCAGTATTTT | CASSATGTPTDTQYF
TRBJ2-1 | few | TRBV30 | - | TGTGCCTGGGCAGAGGACTCCTACAATGAGCAGTTCTTC | CAWAEDSYNEQFF
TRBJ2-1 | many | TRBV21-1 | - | TGTGCCAGCAGCACTCGGGACAGGGAGTACAATGAGCAGTTCTTC | CASSTRDREYNEQFF
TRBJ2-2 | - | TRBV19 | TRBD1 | TGTGCCAGTAGGGCGACAGGGAGTGTCACCGGGGAGCTGTTTTTT | CASRATGSVTGELFF
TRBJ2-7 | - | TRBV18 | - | TGTGCCAGCTCACCAGCGCAGGACAGAACCTACGAGCAGTACTTC | CASSPAQDRTYEQYF
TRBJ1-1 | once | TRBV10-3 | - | TGTGCCACCCAGGAGGTCGCAGCAAACACTGAAGCTTTCTTT | CATQEVAANTEAFF
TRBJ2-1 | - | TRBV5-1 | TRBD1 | TGCGCCAGCAGAACCGGGACAGGGGCCTACAATGAGCAGTTCTTC | CASRTGTGAYNEQFF
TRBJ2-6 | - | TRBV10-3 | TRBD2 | TGTGCCATCGGGCTAGCGGGAGGGGTAGGGGCCAACGTCCTGACTTTC | CAIGLAGGVGANVLTF
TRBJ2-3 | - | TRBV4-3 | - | TGCGCCAGCAGCCATGGCAGGAGCACAGATACGCAGTATTTT | CASSHGRSTDTQYF
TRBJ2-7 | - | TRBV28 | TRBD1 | TGTGCCAGCAGTTTGCGGGGGACAGGGGGCGAGTCATGGCAGTACTTC | CASSLRGTGGESWQYF
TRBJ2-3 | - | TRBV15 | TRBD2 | TGTGCCACCCACACTAGCGGGAGGGGTGCAGATACGCAGTATTTT | CATHTSGRGADTQYF
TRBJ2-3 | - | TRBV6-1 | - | TGTGCCAGCACCCTCACAGGAAACACAGATACGCAGTATTTT | CASTLTGNTDTQYF
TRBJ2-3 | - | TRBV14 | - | TGTGCCAGCTCCCGGGAACTCACAGATACGCAGTATTTT | CASSRELTDTQYF
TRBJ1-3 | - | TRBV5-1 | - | TGCGCCAGCAGCTCCTCCGGCTCTGGAAACACCATATATTTT | CASSSSGSGNTIYF
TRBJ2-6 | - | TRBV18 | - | TGTGCCAGCTCACCACGCGGGACCGATTTCTCTGGGGCCAACGTCCTGACTTTC | CASSPRGTDFSGANVLTF
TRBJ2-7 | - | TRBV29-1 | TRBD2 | TGCAGCGTAGGGACTAGCGGGGGGTACGAGCAGTACTTC | CSVGTSGGYEQYF
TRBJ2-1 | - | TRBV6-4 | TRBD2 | TGTGCCAGCAGTGAGACTAGCGGGAGCCACAATGAGCAGTTCTTC | CASSETSGSHNEQFF
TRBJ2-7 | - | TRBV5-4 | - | TGTGCCAGCAGCTTGGAGACAGGCTCCTACGAGCAGTACTTC | CASSLETGSYEQYF
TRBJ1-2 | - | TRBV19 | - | TGTGCCAGTAGTATAGGGGGAGCTAACTATGGCTACACCTTC | CASSIGGANYGYTF
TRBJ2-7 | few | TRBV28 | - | TGTGCCAGCAGTTTACAGGACAAGTACTCCTACGAGCAGTACTTC | CASSLQDKYSYEQYF
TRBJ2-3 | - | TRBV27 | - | TGTGCCAGCAGTCCTAGGGGTGGGGGAATTATCGCAGATACGCAGTATTTT | CASSPRGGGIIADTQYF
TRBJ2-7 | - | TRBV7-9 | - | TGTGCCAGCAGCCGGGGAACCTACGAGCAGTACTTC | CASSRGTYEQYF
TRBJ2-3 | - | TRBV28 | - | - | CASSSSGLADLHTQYF
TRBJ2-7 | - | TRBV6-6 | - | TGTGCCAGCAGTTACCTGGGACACCACTACGAGCAGTACTTC | CASSYLGHHYEQYF
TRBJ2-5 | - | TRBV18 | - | TGTGCCAGCTCACCACGACTCACGGAAGAGACCCAGTACTTC | CASSPRLTEETQYF
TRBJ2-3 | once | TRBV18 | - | TGTGCCAGCTCACCACCGCAGGGGCTAACCACAGATACGCAGTATTTT | CASSPPQGLTTDTQYF
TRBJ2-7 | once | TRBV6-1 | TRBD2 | TGCGCCAGCAGTGCCGGGACTAGCGGCGACTCCTACGAGCAGTACTTC | CASSAGTSGDSYEQYF
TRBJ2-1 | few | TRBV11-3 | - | TGTGCCAGCAGCTTAGTGGATAGGGACAATGAGCAGTTCTTC | CASSLVDRDNEQFF
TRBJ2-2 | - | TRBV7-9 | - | TGTGCCAGCAGCTTAGTCCCGCCCACCACCGGGGAGCTGTTTTTT | CASSLVPPTTGELFF
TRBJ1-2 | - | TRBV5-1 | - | TGCGCCAGCAAGCCACAGGCCACTAACTATGGCTACACCTTC | CASKPQATNYGYTF
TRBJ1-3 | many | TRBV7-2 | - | TGTGCCAGCAGCCCGGACAGCTCCACGGGAAACACCATATATTTT | CASSPDSSTGNTIYF
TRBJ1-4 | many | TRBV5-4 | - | TGTGCCAGCAGCTTGGCGGGCCGGAATGAAAAACTGTTTTTT | CASSLAGRNEKLFF
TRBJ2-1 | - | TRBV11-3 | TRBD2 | TGTGCCAGCAGCTTCGGGACTAGCGGGAGCGACGAGCAGTTCTTC | CASSFGTSGSDEQFF
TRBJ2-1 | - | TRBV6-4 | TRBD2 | TGTGCCAGCAGTGGCCCCGGGACTAACTACAATGAGCAGTTCTTC | CASSGPGTNYNEQFF